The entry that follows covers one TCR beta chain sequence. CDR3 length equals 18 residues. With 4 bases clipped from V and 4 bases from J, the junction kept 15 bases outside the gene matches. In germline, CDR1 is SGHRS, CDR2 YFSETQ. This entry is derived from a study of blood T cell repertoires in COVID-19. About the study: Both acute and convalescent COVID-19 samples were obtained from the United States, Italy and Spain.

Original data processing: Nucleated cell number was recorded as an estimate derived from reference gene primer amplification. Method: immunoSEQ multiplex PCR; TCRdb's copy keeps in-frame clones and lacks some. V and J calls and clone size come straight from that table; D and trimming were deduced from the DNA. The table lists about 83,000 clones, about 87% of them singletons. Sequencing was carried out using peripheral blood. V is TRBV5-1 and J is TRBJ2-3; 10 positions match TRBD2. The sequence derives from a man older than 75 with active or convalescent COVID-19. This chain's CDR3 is CASSPASGSGRWADTQYF. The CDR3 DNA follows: TGCGCCAGCAGCCCTGCTTCCGGTAGCGGGAGGTGGGCAGATACGCAGTATTTT.